These T cell receptor beta chains were read from a single sample in a study of cytomegalovirus exposure and HLA in healthy donors. Sequencing used immunoSEQ multiplex PCR; TCRdb keeps in-frame clones, though not all of them. This sample carries about 98,000 clones, around 68% of them seen once, and the ten largest clones take over 0.95%. The sample taken for sequencing was PBMCs. These receptor sequences come from a female donor in good health and CMV-seronegative. Both conserved end residues are trimmed from each CDR3.

V gene: TRBV7-8
CDR3 protein: ASSLARGQGDNYGYT

V gene: TRBV12-2
CDR3 protein: ASRSPPGGQAHGYT

V gene: TRBV6-6
CDR3 protein: ASIPGGTDTQY

V gene: TRBV5-1
CDR3 protein: ASSFEGRGETQY

V gene: TRBV7-8
CDR3 protein: ASSPPLRLAKDSREQY

V gene: TRBV30
CDR3 protein: AWSGYTNSPLH

V gene: TRBV29-1
CDR3 protein: SPHPGGGRIGYEQY

V gene: TRBV4-1
CDR3 protein: ASSQQGATEAF

V gene: TRBV6-5
CDR3 protein: ASSLDRGPYGYT

V gene: TRBV2
CDR3 protein: AIRTSGNEQF

V gene: TRBV28
CDR3 protein: ASSLEQAPNYGYT

V gene: TRBV10-3
CDR3 protein: AISEYRVNEQF

V gene: TRBV4-2
CDR3 protein: ASSQDGGGTGGRGGYT

V gene: TRBV6-5
CDR3 protein: ASSSGTSVTGELF

V gene: TRBV28
CDR3 protein: ASSLGQGPNQPQH

V gene: TRBV30
CDR3 protein: AWSLAGINEQY

V gene: TRBV4-1
CDR3 protein: ASSQDWDSVYGYT

V gene: TRBV5-1
CDR3 protein: ASSSTSGAGLNEQF

V gene: TRBV7-2
CDR3 protein: ASSFIGSRGETQY

V gene: TRBV10-1
CDR3 protein: ASSRGLQGDTQY

V gene: TRBV19
CDR3 protein: ASLGGDTEAF

V gene: TRBV30
CDR3 protein: AWSRRSRPFFTDTQY

V gene: TRBV5-1
CDR3 protein: ASTLTSGRDTEAF

V gene: TRBV25-1
CDR3 protein: VSSESRGLAGPYEQY

V gene: TRBV27
CDR3 protein: ASSSTITSTYEQY

V gene: TRBV6-5
CDR3 protein: ASRPTGRYNEQF

V gene: TRBV9
CDR3 protein: ASSVTDRIETQY

V gene: TRBV5-1
CDR3 protein: ASSPEGGGFEQF

V gene: TRBV5-6
CDR3 protein: AGDQRDRDPEGNQPQH

V gene: TRBV30
CDR3 protein: AWSAQGNEQF

V gene: TRBV11-3
CDR3 protein: ASSLGVGGGVYNEQF

V gene: TRBV2
CDR3 protein: ASGTAQGKNEQY

V gene: TRBV9
CDR3 protein: ASSVWASGGNEQF

V gene: TRBV6-6
CDR3 protein: ASSPLGRNTEAF

V gene: TRBV7-2
CDR3 protein: ASSLSGNPYNEQF

V gene: TRBV28
CDR3 protein: ASSSGQLQETQY

V gene: TRBV27
CDR3 protein: ASGPGTGPNEQF

V gene: TRBV7-9
CDR3 protein: ASGSEGDTQY

V gene: TRBV29-1
CDR3 protein: SVATEAGPQH

V gene: TRBV10-3
CDR3 protein: AISDQTAGVTYNEQF

V gene: TRBV10-2
CDR3 protein: ASSQGGVYGYT

V gene: TRBV19
CDR3 protein: ASRPAGMGEKLF

V gene: TRBV9
CDR3 protein: ASSPHLSGNTEAF

V gene: TRBV27
CDR3 protein: ASSFVAADQETQY

V gene: TRBV25-1
CDR3 protein: ASSDSHRAGELF

V gene: TRBV15
CDR3 protein: ATSRGQESNEKLF

V gene: TRBV2
CDR3 protein: ASGETGVKGGYT

V gene: TRBV18
CDR3 protein: ASSRQGVPTDTQY

V gene: TRBV19
CDR3 protein: ASSPLGESYGYT

V gene: TRBV19
CDR3 protein: ASPKGRDVHGYT

V gene: TRBV28
CDR3 protein: ASSLGLAGGFTGELF

V gene: TRBV5-1
CDR3 protein: ASSLNREYEQY